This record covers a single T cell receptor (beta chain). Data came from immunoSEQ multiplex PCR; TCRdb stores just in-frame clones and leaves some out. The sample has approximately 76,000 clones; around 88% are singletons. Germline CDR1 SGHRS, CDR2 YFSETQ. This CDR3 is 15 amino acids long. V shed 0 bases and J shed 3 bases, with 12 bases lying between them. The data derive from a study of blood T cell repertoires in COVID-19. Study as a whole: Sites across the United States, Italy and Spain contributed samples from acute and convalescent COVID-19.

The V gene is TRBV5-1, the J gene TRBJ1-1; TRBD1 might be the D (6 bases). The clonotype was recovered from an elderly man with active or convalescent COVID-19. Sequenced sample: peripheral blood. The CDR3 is CASSLDRVWDTEAFF. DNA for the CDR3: TGCGCCAGCAGCTTGGACAGGGTTTGGGACACTGAAGCTTTCTTT.